The 30 T cell receptor beta chains below were found in one sample sequenced in a study of blood T cell repertoires in COVID-19. Libraries were prepared by immunoSEQ multiplex PCR; TCRdb keeps only in-frame clonotypes and omits some of them. The table lists around 260,000 clones, 80% to 85% of them singletons, with less than 5% in the top ten. The specimen sequenced was peripheral blood. All receptors come from a man in his 60s with acute or convalescent COVID-19.

V and J are TRBV7-2 and TRBJ1-5; possible D gene TRBD1, 5 bases. V lost 2 bases and J 5 bases, leaving 13 bases between the germline ends. This CDR3 is 15 amino acids long. Per the germline V gene, CDR1 is SGHTA and CDR2 is FQGNSA. The CDR3 bases are TGTGCCAGCAGCTTAAGGACGGGAGGGGATCAGCCCCAGCATTTT. Amino acid sequence: CASSLRTGGDQPQHF.

V gene TRBV20-1 combines with J gene TRBJ1-6, with 9 bases aligning to TRBD1. CDR1 DFQATT and CDR2 SNEGSKA come from the germline V gene (reference sequence). The CDR3 totals 16 residues. The V segment lost 3 bases and the J segment 7 bases; nucleotides outside the gene matches: 10. Written as DNA, the CDR3 is TGCAGTGCTAGTATCTTGGGGGGACAGGGAAATTCACCCCTCCACTTT. It yields the protein CSASILGGQGNSPLHF.

The chain carries TRBV3-1 (or the pseudogene TRBV3-2) and TRBJ2-7; D is unresolved. Germline-derived CDR1 and CDR2 are LGHDT and YNNKEL (reference sequence). CDR3 size: 14 residues. Trimming pared 4 bases from V and 0 bases from J, leaving 10 bases between. As DNA, the CDR3 is TGTGCCAGCAGCCTGACTTATATCTCCTACGAGCAGTACTTC. Its translation: CASSLTYISYEQYF.

V and J are TRBV19 and TRBJ2-4; D is perhaps TRBD2 (7 bases). V gave up 1 base and J gave up 8 bases, with 27 bases separating them. CDR1 is LNHDA and CDR2 is SQIVND in the germline V gene (reference sequence). The CDR3 runs 19 residues. This CDR3 reads CASSIGRGWASGRGDIQYF. The CDR3 nucleotides read TGTGCCAGTAGTATAGGAAGGGGGTGGGCTAGCGGACGAGGAGACATTCAGTACTTC. Together with reference TRBV19 and TRBJ2-4, the CDR3 gives the full variable domain: DGGITQSPKYLFRKEGQNVTLSCEQNLNHDAMYWYRQDPGQGLRLIYYSQIVNDFQKGDIAEGYSVSREKKESFPLTVTSAQKNPTAFYLCASSIGRGWASGRGDIQYFGAGTRLSVL.

The V call is TRBV10-3, the J call TRBJ2-3, with 7 bases fitting TRBD1. CDR1 ENHRY and CDR2 SYGVKD come from the germline V gene. J gave up 0 bases and V 7 bases, and 7 bases lay outside the gene matches. The CDR3 has 15 residues. CDR3 in amino acids: CAITAGTASTDTQYF. CDR3 in DNA: TGTGCCATCACCGCCGGGACAGCTAGCACAGATACGCAGTATTTT.

The J gene is TRBJ2-2, the V gene TRBV23-1, with 8 bases matching TRBD2. TRBV23-1 is recorded as an ORF, its role being uncertain. V shed 7 bases, J shed 5 bases, and the junction held 12 bases outside the gene matches. The CDR3 loop spans 16 amino acids. The CDR3 loop is CASMPGKRGSTGELFF. The CDR3 DNA reads as TGCGCCAGCATGCCCGGGAAGCGGGGGTCAACCGGGGAGCTGTTTTTT.

For the CDR3, the DNA is TGTGCCAGCTCACCGCCCAACAGGGTTTTTTCCTACAATGAGCAGTTCTTC. Translation: CASSPPNRVFSYNEQFF. The rearrangement uses TRBV18 and TRBJ2-1, with a possible D match to TRBD1 (6 bases). The ends were cut back, 3 bases at V and 1 base at J, with 16 bases in the middle. From germline, CDR1 is KGHSH and CDR2 LQKENI. This CDR3 spans 17 amino acids. The full variable domain, with the rest looked up from reference TRBV18 and TRBJ2-1, is NAGVMQNPRHLVRRRGQEARLRCSPMKGHSHVYWYRQLPEEGLKFMVYLQKENIIDESGMPKERFSAEFPKEGPSILRIQQVVRGDSAAYFCASSPPNRVFSYNEQFFGPGTRLTVL.

The chain carries TRBV4-3 and TRBJ2-1; the D is unclear. The CDR3 is made up of 15 amino acids. Per the germline V gene, CDR1 is LGHNA and CDR2 is YSLEER. V lost 1 base and J lost 4, with 11 bases in between. Here the CDR3 DNA reads TGCGCCAGCAGCCAAGGCGGATACTATTACAATGAGCAGTTCTTC. Translating it yields CASSQGGYYYNEQFF.

DNA for the CDR3: TGTGCCAGCTCACTAAACAGGGACAATGAGCAGTTCTTC. It is translated as CASSLNRDNEQFF. The chain recombines TRBV18 with TRBJ2-1; tentative D call: TRBD1 (6 bases). Trimming removed 4 bases at V and 5 bases at J, with 9 bases between. From germline, CDR1 is KGHSH and CDR2 LQKENI. The CDR3 covers 13 residues.

This clone came up once. V is TRBV6-2 or TRBV6-3 and J is TRBJ2-7; D is ambiguous. Looked up from germline, CDR1 is MNHEY and CDR2 is SVGEGT. V lost 2 bases, J lost 5 bases, and 16 bases lay in between. The CDR3 loop spans 15 amino acids. CDR3 loop: CASSYVQVESDEQYF. DNA of the CDR3: TGTGCCAGCAGTTACGTCCAGGTGGAATCGGACGAGCAGTACTTC.

The chain uses TRBV24-1 and TRBJ2-2; TRBD1 might be the D (5 bases). V was shortened by 9 bases and J by 5 bases, with 12 bases between the two germline ends. The CDR3 totals 13 residues. Germline lookup yields CDR1 KGHDR and CDR2 SFDVKD. The CDR3 DNA follows: TGTGCCACCGGGAACAGGAGAACCGGGGAGCTGTTTTTT. Residues: CATGNRRTGELFF.

CDR3: CASSSYLAGGRETQYF. DNA for the CDR3: TGCGCCAGCAGCAGCTACCTAGCGGGGGGCCGGGAGACCCAGTACTTC. The rearrangement links TRBV5-1 to TRBJ2-5, with 11 nucleotides matching TRBD2. Germline V gene lookup returns CDR1 SGHRS and CDR2 YFSETQ. The CDR3 length is 16 residues. J lost 5 bases, V lost 4 bases, and 10 bases had no gene match.

The chain carries TRBV28 and TRBJ2-2; tentative D call: TRBD2 (6 bases). Germline assignment: CDR1 MDHEN and CDR2 SYDVKM. V lost 5 bases, J lost 1 base, and 14 bases lay in between. CDR3 size: 16 residues. The CDR3: CASSGGERWNTGELFF. CDR3 nucleotides: TGTGCCAGCAGTGGAGGGGAGCGTTGGAACACCGGGGAGCTGTTTTTT.

This clone has a single count. This sequence joins TRBV7-6 and TRBJ1-3; TRBD1 matches at 8 bases. The trim removed 4 bases at V and 4 bases at J, leaving 9 bases unmatched. Germline lookup yields CDR1 SGHVS and CDR2 FNYEAQ. The CDR3 has 16 residues. CDR3 sequence (DNA): TGTGCCAGCAGCTCAAAACAGGGGGTAGAAGGAAACACCATATATTTT. Its protein is CASSSKQGVEGNTIYF.

The chain links TRBV6-2 or TRBV6-3 to TRBJ2-6, with unresolved D. Germline CDR1 is MNHEY and CDR2 is SVGEGT. The germline V and J ends were trimmed by 3 bases and 0 bases, with 9 bases remaining between them. The CDR3 is 16 amino acids. In DNA form, the CDR3 reads TGTGCCAGCAGTTATGTTCCCAGCTCTGGGGCCAACGTCCTGACTTTC. Its translation: CASSYVPSSGANVLTF.

The V and J genes are TRBV18 and TRBJ2-3; TRBD1 agrees at 10 bases. V gave up 6 bases and J gave up 2 bases; unmatched junction bases: 11. Germline V lookup: CDR1 KGHSH, CDR2 LQKENI. There are 17 residues in the CDR3. CDR3 coding DNA: TGTGCCAGCTCCCGCCGAACCGGGACAGGGGCCACAGATACGCAGTATTTT. It is translated as CASSRRTGTGATDTQYF.

The CDR3 DNA is TGTGCCAGCTCACAAGCGTCTAGCGGGAAAGGGGAGCAGTACTTC. Its protein is CASSQASSGKGEQYF. The genes are TRBV18 and TRBJ2-7, with 9 bases identical to TRBD2. V lost 4 bases and J lost 7; bases outside the gene matches: 11. The CDR3 has 15 residues. From germline, CDR1 is KGHSH and CDR2 LQKENI.

V gene TRBV21-1 combines with J gene TRBJ2-7; TRBD2 was called by the table and not checked on the DNA. TRBV21-1 is assigned pseudogene status. This CDR3 is 19 amino acids long. DNA of the CDR3: TGTGCCAGCAGCAAGCCGGGACTAGCGGGAGGGCAAGGGTCCTACGAGCAGTACTTC. As protein: CASSKPGLAGGQGSYEQYF.

The V and J genes are TRBV20-1 and TRBJ1-2; D remains unclear. Trimming removed 5 bases from V and 8 bases from J, with 12 bases in between. From germline, CDR1 is DFQATT and CDR2 SNEGSKA (reference sequence). The CDR3 spans 11 residues. CDR3 bases: TGCAGTGCTGTCGGGGTGGAGGGCTACACCTTC. This gives the protein CSAVGVEGYTF.

The genes are TRBV18 and TRBJ1-1, with 9 bases matching TRBD1. CDR1 and CDR2 from the germline V gene are KGHSH and LQKENI. After removal of 1 base from V and 3 bases from J, the junction contained 6 bases not matched to a gene. CDR3 length: 16 residues. DNA for the CDR3: TGTGCCAGCTCACCACGCAACGACAGGGGGGACACTGAAGCTTTCTTT. Its translation is CASSPRNDRGDTEAFF.

The chain carries TRBV5-1 and TRBJ2-7; 8 positions match TRBD2. Germline assignment: CDR1 SGHRS and CDR2 YFSETQ. The CDR3 runs to 15 residues. Trimming removed 4 bases from V and 5 bases from J; junction bases left unmatched: 11. The CDR3 DNA reads TGCGCCAGCAGCCCCGACCCGGGAGGGGGAGACGAGCAGTACTTC. It yields the protein CASSPDPGGGDEQYF.

The chain combines TRBV7-3 with TRBJ2-7; possible D gene TRBD1, 6 bases. CDR1 is SGHTA and CDR2 is FQGTGA in the germline V gene. The germline V and J ends were trimmed by 2 bases and 2 bases, with 10 bases remaining between them. CDR3 length: 14 amino acids. This CDR3 is CASSLQGRTYEQYF. The CDR3 nucleotides read TGTGCCAGCAGCTTACAGGGGCGAACCTACGAGCAGTACTTC.

The chain carries TRBV6-1 and TRBJ1-5; the match to TRBD1 covers 7 bases. In germline, CDR1 is MNHNS, CDR2 SASEGT. The V and J ends lost 3 bases and 0 bases, in that order; junction bases with no gene match: 5. This CDR3 has 16 amino acids. The CDR3 DNA reads TGTGCCAGCAGTGACGGACAGGTTTATAGCAATCAGCCCCAGCATTTT. Amino acid sequence: CASSDGQVYSNQPQHF.

The chain recombines TRBV6-5 with TRBJ1-2, with D perhaps TRBD1 (6 bases). The CDR3 has 14 residues. Germline V gene data show CDR1 as MNHEY and CDR2 as SVGAGI. V was trimmed by 7 bases and J by 5 bases, leaving 17 bases between them. The CDR3 DNA is TGTGCCAGCACTCACCCCGGGGGGGCTTATGGCTACACCTTC. The encoded protein is CASTHPGGAYGYTF.

The V call is TRBV28, the J call TRBJ1-3; the D gene is possibly TRBD1 (6 bases). CDR1 and CDR2 (germline): MDHEN, SYDVKM. V was trimmed by 6 bases and J by 2 bases, leaving 11 bases between them. The CDR3 is 14 residues long. CDR3 DNA sequence: TGTGCCAGCAGGGAACAGGGTCCTGGAAACACCATATATTTT. Its translation: CASREQGPGNTIYF.

This chain uses TRBV6-2 or TRBV6-3 with TRBJ2-1; D is possibly TRBD2 (6 bases). The CDR3 is made up of 13 amino acids. The germline V gene has CDR1 MNHEY and CDR2 SVGEGT. Trimming stripped 6 bases from V and 3 bases from J, with 9 bases between. This chain's CDR3 is CASSSGLYNEQFF. The CDR3, as DNA: TGTGCCAGCAGCTCGGGACTCTACAATGAGCAGTTCTTC.

The J gene is TRBJ1-2, the V gene TRBV5-8, with D perhaps matching TRBD1 (5 bases). The germline V and J ends were trimmed by 4 bases and 12 bases, with 13 bases remaining between them. CDR3 length: 11 residues. Germline lookup yields CDR1 SGHTS and CDR2 YDEGEE. The CDR3 DNA is TGTGCCAGCAGCCCCAGGGCCGAACACACCTTC. It translates to CASSPRAEHTF.

The V call is TRBV9, the J call TRBJ1-2, with D perhaps TRBD1 (6 bases). The CDR3 runs to 15 residues. The V and J ends lost 4 bases and 7 bases respectively, with 20 bases between them. Germline V gives CDR1 SGDLS, CDR2 YYNGEE. As DNA, the CDR3 is TGTGCCAGCAGCTTCCACCCTGGGGGCGGGGGTGGCTACACCTTC. This codes for CASSFHPGGGGGYTF.

This rearrangement joins TRBV19 to TRBJ2-1; D may be TRBD2 (6 bases). Per germline, CDR1 LNHDA and CDR2 SQIVND (reference sequence). V was pared by 0 bases and J by 12 bases, with 21 bases between. The CDR3 has 16 residues. The CDR3 nucleotides are TGTGCCAGTAGTATAGATCACGGTCTAGCCACCGGGGGGCAGTTCTTC. This sequence encodes CASSIDHGLATGGQFF.

J is TRBJ2-7 and V is TRBV7-8; D may be TRBD2 (6 bases). The ends were cut back, 5 bases at V and 1 base at J, with 12 bases in the middle. The V gene's germline CDR1 is SGHVS and CDR2 FQNEAQ. The CDR3 is made up of 14 amino acids. CDR3 nucleotide sequence: TGTGCCAGCAGCCGGGACCGGGGGTCCTACGAGCAGTACTTC. Amino acid sequence: CASSRDRGSYEQYF.